Listed here are 30 T cell receptor beta chains from one sample, sequenced in a study of T cells in Graves' hyperthyroidism and ophthalmopathy. Researchers amplified the TCR beta CDR3 regions from RNA transcripts. HTBI primers drove first-round RT-PCR of the TCR CDR3. In TCRdb, the multiplex PCR reads were re-called with MiXCR into one record per CDR3 protein. Of approximately 600,000 distinct CDR3 sequences in the sample, under 20% were seen once. The sequencing sample was made of blood. These receptors all stem from a woman aged 25 to 39 with Graves' hyperthyroidism.

This clonotype has just a few counts. This may arise from a read error, as a much more abundant clone is one base away. Because it lacks the conserved phenylalanine or tryptophan at the end, this CDR3 is likely a read error. This chain joins TRBV6-9 and TRBJ2-1, with D maybe TRBD1 (6 bases). The germline V gene has CDR1 MNHGY and CDR2 SVAAGI. This CDR3 has 14 amino acids. Trimming removed 8 bases from V and 5 bases from J, with 16 bases in between. The CDR3: CASVLSRGDNEQFL. CDR3 DNA: TGTGCCAGCGTGTTATCCAGGGGCGACAATGAGCAGTTCCTC.

In its sample, this clonotype was seen many times. The V gene is TRBV2, the J gene TRBJ2-1, with 7 bases fitting TRBD2. J was trimmed by 3 bases and V by 5 bases; bases with no gene match: 7. The CDR3 contains 15 residues. Germline V gene sequence: CDR1 SNHLY, CDR2 FYNNEI. This CDR3 is CASSIAGAGYNEQFF. CDR3 DNA: TGTGCCAGCAGTATCGCGGGAGCGGGCTACAATGAGCAGTTCTTC.

The chain has TRBV7-6 and TRBJ2-5; possibly TRBD1 for D (8 bases). The CDR3 is made up of 17 amino acids. The V end was cut by 1 base, the J end by 5 bases, with 20 bases between. Germline CDR1 and CDR2: SGHVS and FNYEAQ. The CDR3 spells CASSLGLSGGQVETQYF. The DNA for the CDR3 is TGTGCCAGCAGCTTAGGCCTGTCGGGGGGACAGGTGGAGACCCAGTACTTC.

This clonotype showed up just a few times. The genes are TRBV5-6 and TRBJ1-2; 9 positions match TRBD1. In germline, CDR1 is SGHDT, CDR2 YYEEEE. The CDR3 length is 13 residues. The V and J ends lost 4 bases and 12 bases, in that order; junction bases with no gene match: 10. The CDR3 reads CASSPLGQGQNTF. In DNA, the CDR3 is TGTGCCAGCAGCCCCCTAGGACAGGGGCAGAACACCTTC.

This clonotype has only a few counts. This chain joins TRBV4-1 and TRBJ1-2; D unresolved. The V and J ends lost 3 bases and 4 bases respectively, with 12 bases between them. The CDR3 runs 14 residues. Germline CDR1 reads MGHRA; CDR2 reads YSYEKL. For the CDR3, the DNA is TGCGCCAGCAGCCAGGCTTCAGACGGCTATGGCTACACCTTC. Its protein product is CASSQASDGYGYTF.

The chain carries TRBV7-2 and TRBJ1-5; D not resolved. With 7 bases removed from V and 1 base from J, the gap between germline ends came to 14 bases. CDR1 and CDR2 (germline): SGHTA, FQGNSA. The length of the CDR3 is 15 residues. CDR3 sequence reads: CASTSWALSNQPQHF. The CDR3 nucleotides read TGTGCCAGCACCTCGTGGGCCCTCAGCAATCAGCCCCAGCATTTT.

Notes on this clonotype: Since the CDR3 does not end with the conserved phenylalanine or tryptophan, this likely comes from a read error. The chain carries TRBV18 and TRBJ2-7, with a tentative D call TRBD2 (6 bases). CDR3 size: 14 residues. V was trimmed by 2 bases and J by 0 bases, leaving 8 bases between them. CDR1 is KGHSH and CDR2 is LQKENI in the germline V gene. The CDR3 sequence is CASSPGTDSYEQYL. CDR3 sequence (DNA): TGTGCCAGCTCACCAGGGACTGACTCCTACGAGCAGTACCTC.

This clonotype showed up many times. The V and J genes are TRBV28 and TRBJ2-7, with a possible D match to TRBD2 (5 bases). V dropped 6 bases and J dropped 6 bases, with 12 bases sitting between them. The CDR3 covers 12 residues. CDR1 is MDHEN and CDR2 is SYDVKM in the germline V gene. In DNA, the CDR3 is TGTGCCAGCAGCCTTACTAGGATCGAGCAGTACTTC. Protein: CASSLTRIEQYF.

This clonotype was counted ten times or more. This rearrangement joins TRBV12-3 or TRBV12-4 to TRBJ2-5, with D possibly being TRBD1 (5 bases). V was clipped by 6 bases and J by 2 bases, with 13 bases between them. This CDR3 is built from 14 residues. The CDR3 is CASSQVTVQETQYF. CDR3 sequence (DNA): TGTGCCAGCAGCCAAGTGACAGTTCAAGAGACCCAGTACTTC.

This clonotype was counted at least ten times. The gene calls are TRBV6-2 or TRBV6-3 and TRBJ2-7, with 11 bases matching TRBD2. This CDR3 has 15 amino acids. Germline loops: CDR1 MNHEY, CDR2 SVGEGT. The trim removed 6 bases at V and 3 bases at J, leaving 7 bases unmatched. The chain's CDR3 is CASSRTSGRVYEQYF. CDR3 nucleotide sequence: TGTGCCAGCAGCCGCACTAGCGGGAGAGTCTACGAGCAGTACTTC.

The V gene is TRBV10-3, the J gene TRBJ1-1; TRBD1 agrees at 9 bases. Germline V gene data show CDR1 as ENHRY and CDR2 as SYGVKD. The CDR3 has 13 residues. V dropped 8 bases and J dropped 4; count of bases not matched to a gene: 5. The CDR3 region has the DNA TGTGCCATCGGTGGACAGGGGAGCACTGAAGCTTTCTTT. Its translation: CAIGGQGSTEAFF.

This clonotype has a count of ten or more. CDR3 bases: TGTGCCAGCAGCTGGCTAGCGGAGTACAATGAGCAGTTCTTC. This codes for CASSWLAEYNEQFF. This rearrangement joins TRBV11-1 to TRBJ2-1; 7 nucleotides match TRBD2. From germline, CDR1 is SGHAT and CDR2 FQDESV (reference sequence). This CDR3 contains 14 residues. Losses at the gene ends were 4 bases for V and 4 bases for J; bases not matched to a gene: 4.

This clonotype was counted a single time. This chain joins TRBV24-1 and TRBJ2-5, with 10 bases lining up with TRBD1. The CDR3 is 16 residues long. Germline lookup yields CDR1 KGHDR and CDR2 SFDVKD. With V trimmed by 4 bases and J by 4 bases, 8 bases remained unmatched. CDR3 DNA: TGTGCCACCAGTGACCTCCTACGGGACAGGGGAGAGACCCAGTACTTC. Translation: CATSDLLRDRGETQYF.

This clonotype was detected many times. The chain employs TRBV7-9 and TRBJ2-3; D tentatively reads TRBD1 or TRBD2 (6 bases each). The CDR3 totals 14 residues. Germline V gene data show CDR1 as SEHNR and CDR2 as FQNEAQ (reference sequence). The V end was cut by 7 bases, the J end by 4 bases, with 15 bases between. The CDR3 DNA reads TGTGCCAGCACCCCAGTTGGGGGGCCAGATACGCAGTATTTT. Its translation: CASTPVGGPDTQYF.

This clonotype was observed a handful of times. This chain uses TRBV10-3 with TRBJ2-1; 14 bases fit TRBD2. This CDR3 is 17 amino acids long. Germline values: CDR1 ENHRY, CDR2 SYGVKD. Trimming took 6 bases from V and 8 from J; bases not matched to a gene: 12. The CDR3 here is CAIRGTSGSRWNDEQFF. The CDR3 region has the DNA TGTGCCATCAGAGGGACTAGCGGGAGTAGGTGGAACGATGAGCAGTTCTTC.

This clonotype was counted a few times. The V and J genes are TRBV15 and TRBJ2-5; 7 nucleotides align to TRBD1. CDR1 and CDR2 from the germline V gene are LNHNV and YYDKDF (reference sequence). This CDR3 is 19 amino acids long. Trimming cost V 4 bases and J 4 bases; bases outside gene matches: 21. CDR3 loop: CATSKNLAITGWDRETQYF. The CDR3 DNA is TGTGCCACCAGCAAAAACCTGGCGATTACAGGGTGGGACAGAGAGACCCAGTACTTC.

This clonotype was seen many times. V usage is TRBV5-1 and J usage is TRBJ2-7; D possibly corresponds to TRBD1 (6 bases). There are 15 residues in the CDR3. Germline CDR1 reads SGHRS; CDR2 reads YFSETQ. V was pared by 3 bases and J by 7 bases, with 20 bases between. The CDR3 sequence is CASSSIGTRSSEQYF. The CDR3 DNA reads TGCGCCAGCAGCTCTATCGGGACACGCTCCAGTGAGCAGTACTTC.

A word on this clonotype: One end of the junction does not line up with germline, which may come from a read error. The CDR3 is CASGLRASYEQYF. CDR3 nucleotides: TGTGCCAGCGGTTTAAGAGCATCCTACGAGCAGTACTTC. This sequence joins TRBV27 and TRBJ2-7; D is unclear. The germline CDR1 and CDR2 sequences are MNHEY and SMNVEV (reference sequence). The CDR3 length is 13 residues.

This clonotype was picked up many times. The chain uses TRBV13 and TRBJ2-1; no reliable D call. The CDR3 consists of 14 residues. From germline, CDR1 is PRHDT and CDR2 FYEKMQ (reference sequence). V lost 1 base, J lost 9 bases, and 13 bases lay in between. As DNA, the CDR3 is TGTGCCAGCAGCTTAGCTCTTGGCCGCACTGAGCAGTTCTTC. It codes for CASSLALGRTEQFF. Together with reference TRBV13 and TRBJ2-1, the CDR3 gives the full variable domain: AAGVIQSPRHLIKEKRETATLKCYPIPRHDTVYWYQQGPGQDPQFLISFYEKMQSDKGSIPDRFSAQQFSDYHSELNMSSLELGDSALYFCASSLALGRTEQFFGPGTRLTVL.

This clonotype has more than one count but fewer than ten. V gene TRBV9 combines with J gene TRBJ1-5, with D possibly TRBD1 on 6 matching bases. V was cut by 4 bases and J by 3 bases, with 11 bases left in between. The CDR3 is made up of 14 amino acids. Germline-derived CDR1 and CDR2 are SGDLS and YYNGEE. CDR3 residues: CASSTEGVNQPQHF. The CDR3 DNA follows: TGTGCCAGCAGCACCGAGGGGGTCAATCAGCCCCAGCATTTT. Supplemented by reference TRBV9 and TRBJ1-5, the full variable domain reads DSGVTQTPKHLITATGQRVTLRCSPRSGDLSVYWYQQSLDQGLQFLIQYYNGEERAKGNILERFSAQQFPDLHSELNLSSLELGDSALYFCASSTEGVNQPQHFGDGTRLSIL.

This clonotype occurred a few times. The V gene is TRBV4-1, the J gene TRBJ2-5; possible D gene TRBD2, 5 bases. The CDR3 loop spans 13 amino acids. V was pared by 3 bases and J by 6 bases, with 11 bases between. Looked up from germline, CDR1 is MGHRA and CDR2 is YSYEKL. This chain's CDR3 is CASSHRGKKTQYF. The DNA for the CDR3 is TGCGCCAGCAGCCACAGAGGGAAGAAGACCCAGTACTTC.

This clonotype was detected only a few times. The V call is TRBV15, the J call TRBJ1-4; D remains unclear. The V end was cut by 0 bases, the J end by 8 bases, with 7 bases between. The CDR3 covers 13 residues. Per germline, CDR1 LNHNV and CDR2 YYDKDF (reference sequence). Here the CDR3 reads CATSRDLTEKLFF. CDR3 sequence (DNA): TGTGCCACCAGCAGAGATCTGACGGAAAAACTGTTTTTT. Using reference TRBV15 and TRBJ1-4 for the parts outside the CDR3, the full variable domain is DAMVIQNPRYQVTQFGKPVTLSCSQTLNHNVMYWYQQKSSQAPKLLFHYYDKDFNNEADTPDNFQSRRPNTSFCFLDIRSPGLGDTAMYLCATSRDLTEKLFFGSGTQLSVL.

This chain links TRBV19 with TRBJ1-5; possible D gene TRBD1, 5 bases. Trimming left V 4 bases short and J 6 bases short, with 10 bases between. Germline V gene sequence: CDR1 LNHDA, CDR2 SQIVND (reference sequence). The length of the CDR3 is 13 residues. The CDR3 DNA follows: TGTGCCAGTAGTAGACAGCGTCTTCAGCCCCAGCATTTT. This encodes CASSRQRLQPQHF. The whole variable domain, remainder taken from reference TRBV19 and TRBJ1-5, is DGGITQSPKYLFRKEGQNVTLSCEQNLNHDAMYWYRQDPGQGLRLIYYSQIVNDFQKGDIAEGYSVSREKKESFPLTVTSAQKNPTAFYLCASSRQRLQPQHFGDGTRLSIL.

This clonotype was detected only once. The chain carries TRBV28 and TRBJ1-2; 8 bases map to TRBD1. CDR3 size: 15 residues. V was pared by 6 bases and J by 3 bases, with 9 bases of the junction left unmatched. Germline V gene sequence: CDR1 MDHEN, CDR2 SYDVKM. This CDR3 is CASSGWTGPDYGYTF. In nucleotides, the CDR3 is TGTGCCAGCAGCGGTTGGACAGGGCCCGACTATGGCTACACCTTC.

This chain links TRBV4-1 with TRBJ1-2; TRBD1 aligns across 9 bases. V gave up 1 base and J gave up 4 bases; unmatched junction bases: 7. Per germline, CDR1 MGHRA and CDR2 YSYEKL. The CDR3 covers 16 residues. The CDR3 here is CASSQGGTGNSYGYTF. Written as DNA, the CDR3 is TGCGCCAGCAGCCAAGGTGGGACAGGGAATTCCTATGGCTACACCTTC.

Only a few counts were recorded for this clonotype. The chain couples TRBV20-1 to TRBJ2-1; the match to TRBD1 covers 11 bases. The J segment lost 11 bases and the V segment lost 8 bases, leaving 14 bases of the junction unmatched. Per the germline V gene, CDR1 is DFQATT and CDR2 is SNEGSKA (reference sequence). The CDR3 runs to 14 residues. In DNA form, the CDR3 reads TGCAGTCCAACAGAGGGACAGGGGGAAGGAAAGCAGTTCTTC. Its translation: CSPTEGQGEGKQFF.

The chain employs TRBV20-1 and TRBJ2-7, with D possibly called TRBD1 or TRBD2 (6 bases each). Trimming took off 3 bases at V and 2 bases at J, with 20 bases between the two ends. Germline lookup yields CDR1 DFQATT and CDR2 SNEGSKA (reference sequence). The CDR3 has 16 residues. The CDR3 spells CSASEQGRRAPYEQYF. DNA for the CDR3: TGCAGTGCTAGTGAACAGGGACGGAGGGCCCCCTACGAGCAGTACTTC.

This clonotype was observed at least ten times. This sequence joins TRBV30 and TRBJ2-7, with 9 positions matching TRBD1. Trimming removed 2 bases from V and 5 bases from J; junction bases left unmatched: 7. The CDR3 is made up of 14 amino acids. Germline V gene sequence: CDR1 GTSNPN, CDR2 SVGIG (reference sequence). In DNA, the CDR3 is TGTGCCTGGAGTACAGGGGGCGCGAGCAACGAGCAGTACTTC. Translation gives CAWSTGGASNEQYF. The complete variable domain, with remaining parts taken from reference TRBV30 and TRBJ2-7, reads SQTIHQWPATLVQPVGSPLSLECTVEGTSNPNLYWYRQAAGRGLQLLFYSVGIGQISSEVPQNLSASRPQDRQFILSSKKLLLSDSGFYLCAWSTGGASNEQYFGPGTRLTVT.

This clonotype has at least ten counts. The chain employs TRBV28 and TRBJ1-1; D might be TRBD1 (5 bases). CDR3 length: 15 residues. CDR1 is MDHEN and CDR2 is SYDVKM in the germline V gene. V dropped 6 bases and J dropped 3 bases, with 17 bases sitting between them. CDR3 residues: CASSTSGFTHTEAFF. Written as DNA, the CDR3 is TGTGCCAGCAGCACATCAGGGTTTACGCACACTGAAGCTTTCTTT.

This clonotype was counted only a few times. The chain combines TRBV20-1 with TRBJ2-7; D ambiguous. Trimming cost V 6 bases and J 4 bases, with 13 bases left between them. Germline V gene sequence: CDR1 DFQATT, CDR2 SNEGSKA (reference sequence). The CDR3 totals 12 residues. The CDR3 DNA is TGCAGTGCCCAGTCGTTAAGGTACGAGCAGTACTTC. It yields the protein CSAQSLRYEQYF.